The T cell receptor beta chain under discussion was sequenced for a study of molecular identifiers for immune sequencing clone quantification. TCRdb reprocessed the PCR reads with MiXCR, giving one entry per CDR3 protein. The sample consists of about 640,000 distinct CDR3 sequences, 20% of them appearing once. The sample comprised naive CD8+ T cells from blood, with Jurkat cell RNA spiked in. Regarding subset: FACS-sorted CD8+CD4-CCR7+CD45RA+ naive T cells. This clonotype originated in a human donor in good health. Some libraries in this study had Jurkat cell RNA spiked in.

The CDR3 DNA sequence: TGTGCCTGGAGGGGACAGGGGAGGCTGTTTTTT. This translates into CAWRGQGRLFF. V and J are TRBV30 and TRBJ1-4, with TRBD1 identical over 10 bases. V shed 3 bases, J shed 14 bases, and the junction held 3 bases outside the gene matches. The CDR3 length is 11 residues. Germline V gene data show CDR1 as GTSNPN and CDR2 as SVGIG (reference sequence).